Listed below are T cell receptor beta chains from one sample, sequenced in a study of blood T cell repertoires in COVID-19. Sequenced by immunoSEQ multiplex PCR; TCRdb stores in-frame clones only, minus some. The sample lists 88,000 or so clones; more than 85% were seen once. Sequenced input: PBMCs or T cells enriched from blood (not recorded which). Receptors originate from a woman aged 45-60 years with acute COVID-19. Each CDR3 is given with its conserved first and last residue. D genes are given only for firm matches. Expanded clones are given a class, and other clones once, few, many or no size at all.

D | J | size | V | DNA | CDR3
TRBD1 | TRBJ2-2 | NA | TRBV5-8 | TGTGCCAGCAGCTACGGCGCACAGGGGCTGAACACCGGGGAGCTGTTTTTT | CASSYGAQGLNTGELFF
NA | TRBJ1-1 | NA | TRBV5-4 | TGTGCCAGCAGCTTGGGGGGACAATATGGTGAAGCTTTCTTT | CASSLGGQYGEAFF
NA | TRBJ1-1 | NA | TRBV7-2 | TGTGCCAGCAGCTTAGGGAGGGGGGGGAACACTGAAGCTTTCTTT | CASSLGRGGNTEAFF
NA | TRBJ1-1 | NA | TRBV4-3 | TGCGCCAGCAGCCAAGGTTGGGCCCCGGACACTGAAGCTTTCTTT | CASSQGWAPDTEAFF
NA | TRBJ2-6 | NA | TRBV5-4 | TGTGCCAGCAGCTCAGTAGGCGGATACTCTGGGGCCAACGTCCTGACTTTC | CASSSVGGYSGANVLTF
TRBD2 | TRBJ2-1 | NA | TRBV30 | TGTGCCTGGAGTGTACCGGGACTAGCGTGGCCCAATGAGCAGTTCTTC | CAWSVPGLAWPNEQFF
TRBD1 | TRBJ1-5 | NA | TRBV6-5 | TGTGCCAGCAGCCGCGGACAGGGGGAAGATCAGCCCCAGCATTTT | CASSRGQGEDQPQHF
NA | TRBJ2-1 | NA | TRBV24-1 | TGTGCCACCAGACCCAGGGATTCATCGTACAATGAGCAGTTCTTC | CATRPRDSSYNEQFF
NA | TRBJ2-3 | NA | TRBV12-5 | TGTGCTAGTGGTTTGGTGGTGGGAGAGGTAACTACGCAGTATTTT | CASGLVVGEVTTQYF
TRBD1 | TRBJ2-2 | NA | TRBV6-5 | TGTGCCAGCAAAGGGGTCCAGGGGGCGGGCGGGGAGCTGTTTTTT | CASKGVQGAGGELFF
TRBD1 | TRBJ1-2 | once | TRBV30 | TGTGCCTGGACGACAGGGTCTAGAGGCTACACCTTC | CAWTTGSRGYTF
NA | TRBJ2-1 | NA | TRBV12-3/TRBV12-4 | TGTGCCAGCCGGGCAGGGCGAAACAATGAGCAGTTCTTC | CASRAGRNNEQFF
NA | TRBJ1-1 | NA | TRBV10-3 | TGTGCCACCCAAGATCGGGAGGACACTGAAGCTTTCTTT | CATQDREDTEAFF
TRBD1 | TRBJ1-4 | NA | TRBV7-2 | TGTGCCAGCAGCTCGACAGGGTTTAATGAAAAACTGTTTTTT | CASSSTGFNEKLFF
TRBD2 | TRBJ2-1 | NA | TRBV29-1 | TGCAGCGCTCCACTAGCGGGAGTGAGCTATGAGCAGTTCTTC | CSAPLAGVSYEQFF
NA | TRBJ1-1 | NA | TRBV10-2 | TGCGCCAGCAGTTTTTTTTTAAGGGACATAAAGAACACTGAAGCTTTCTTT | CASSFFLRDIKNTEAFF
NA | TRBJ2-3 | NA | TRBV2 | TGTGCCAGCAGTCTGGACTACTTGGTGGATACGCAGTATTTT | CASSLDYLVDTQYF
TRBD1 | TRBJ1-3 | NA | TRBV14 | TGTGCCAGCAGCCGGAGACGACAATGGGGCGGGACAGGGAATTCTGGAAACACCATATATTTT | CASSRRRQWGGTGNSGNTIYF
TRBD2 | TRBJ2-5 | NA | TRBV27 | TGTGCCAGCAGTCCTCCCCCGATTAGCGGGGGGTTCCAAGAGACCCAGTACTTC | CASSPPPISGGFQETQYF
TRBD1 | TRBJ2-7 | once | TRBV28 | TGTGCCAGCACCGGACAGGGGGGTTACTACGAGCAGTACTTC | CASTGQGGYYEQYF
TRBD2 | TRBJ2-7 | NA | TRBV7-2 | TGTGCCAGCAGCTTTACTAGCGGGAAGTACGAGCAGTACTTC | CASSFTSGKYEQYF
TRBD2 | TRBJ2-3 | NA | TRBV4-3 | TGCGCCAGCAGCCAAGACGCGGGGTTCCGGGAGGGCCCGGGGGATACGCAGTATTTT | CASSQDAGFREGPGDTQYF
NA | TRBJ2-3 | NA | TRBV24-1 | TGTGCCACCAGTGATTTGGCGGATCAGGGTTTGGGGACGCAGTATTTT | CATSDLADQGLGTQYF
TRBD1 | TRBJ1-4 | NA | TRBV24-1 | TGTGCCACCAGTGATTCCCGGGACAGGGGGCACTTAACTAATGAAAAACTGTTTTTT | CATSDSRDRGHLTNEKLFF
NA | TRBJ1-4 | NA | TRBV19 | TGTGCCAGTAGTACGGACAGATTTAATGAAAAACTGTTTTTT | CASSTDRFNEKLFF
NA | TRBJ2-7 | NA | TRBV14 | TGTGCCAGCAGCCTGACAATTTCCACTTCCTACGAGCAGTACTTC | CASSLTISTSYEQYF
TRBD2 | TRBJ2-1 | once | TRBV7-2 | TGTGCCAGCAGCTTACCGGCTAGCGGTTCCTACAATGAGCAGTTCTTC | CASSLPASGSYNEQFF
NA | TRBJ2-1 | NA | TRBV3-1/TRBV3-2 | TGTGCCAGCAGCCACGAGGGCGGGTCCCTCTCCTACAATGAGCAGTTCTTC | CASSHEGGSLSYNEQFF
TRBD1 | TRBJ1-1 | few | TRBV7-6 | TGTGCCAGCAGCTATAAGACAGGGGAGGACACTGAAGCTTTCTTT | CASSYKTGEDTEAFF
NA | TRBJ2-3 | NA | TRBV5-1 | TGCGCCAGCAGCCGTGACAGTCATAACACAGATACGCAGTATTTT | CASSRDSHNTDTQYF